This record covers a single TCR beta chain. Its antigen remains unknown. Other DNA variants within this sample encode the same CDR3. The record originates from a study of shared clonotypes between healthy human individuals. Turning to the study itself: For every donor, three CD4 naive, three CD4 memory, two CD8 naive and one CD8 memory plates were used.

The CDR3 has 12 residues. Germline V CDR1 and CDR2: SGHDN, FVKESK. Trimming cost V 5 bases and J 1 base, with 0 bases left between them. Every one of the donors was a Caucasian adult that lived in Nashville, Tennessee. Points from the study as a whole: Non-shared clonotypes had lower generation probabilities than clonotypes shared by all four sorted-subset donors.

Some clones are missing from TCRdb's copy, which holds only in-frame ones; the method was immunoSEQ multiplex PCR. The table has 2 million to 3 million clones, approximately 93% seen once. The TCR sequence derives from a man aged 18 to 29 in good health. Some clones in this sample may be carry-over from other donors' samples. The sample consisted of naive CD4+ T cells from PBMCs. Indicated subset: CD45RA+ positively selected. The chain combines TRBV14 with TRBJ2-6, with no clear D. CDR3 DNA: TGTGCCAGCAGCTCTGGGGCCAACGTCCTGACTTTC. It encodes CASSSGANVLTF.